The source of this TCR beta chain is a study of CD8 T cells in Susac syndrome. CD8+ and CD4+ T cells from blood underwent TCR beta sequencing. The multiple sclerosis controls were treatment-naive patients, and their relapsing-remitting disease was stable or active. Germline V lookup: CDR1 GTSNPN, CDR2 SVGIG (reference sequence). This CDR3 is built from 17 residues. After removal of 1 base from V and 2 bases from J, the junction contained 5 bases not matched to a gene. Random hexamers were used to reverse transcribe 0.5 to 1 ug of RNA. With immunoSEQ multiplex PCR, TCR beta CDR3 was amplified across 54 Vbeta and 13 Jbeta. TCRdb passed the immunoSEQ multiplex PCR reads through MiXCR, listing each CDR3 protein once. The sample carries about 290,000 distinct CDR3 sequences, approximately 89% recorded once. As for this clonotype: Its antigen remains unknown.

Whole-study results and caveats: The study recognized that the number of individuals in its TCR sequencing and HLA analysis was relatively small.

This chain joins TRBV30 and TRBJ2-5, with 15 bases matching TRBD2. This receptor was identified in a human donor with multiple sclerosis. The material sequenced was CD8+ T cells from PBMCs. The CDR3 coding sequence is TGTGCCTGGAGTGAGGGACTAGCGGGGGGAATTCAAGAGACCCAGTACTTC. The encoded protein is CAWSEGLAGGIQETQYF.